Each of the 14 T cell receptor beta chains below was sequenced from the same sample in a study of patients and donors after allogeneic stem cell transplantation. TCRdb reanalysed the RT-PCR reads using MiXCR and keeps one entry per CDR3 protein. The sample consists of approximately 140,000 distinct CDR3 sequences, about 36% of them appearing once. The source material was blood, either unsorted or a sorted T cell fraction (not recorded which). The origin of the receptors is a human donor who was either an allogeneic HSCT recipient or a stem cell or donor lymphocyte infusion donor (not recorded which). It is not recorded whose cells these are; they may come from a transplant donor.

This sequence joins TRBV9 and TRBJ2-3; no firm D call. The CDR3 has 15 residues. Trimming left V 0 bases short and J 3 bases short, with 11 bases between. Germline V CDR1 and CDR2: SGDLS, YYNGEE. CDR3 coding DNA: TGTGCCAGCAGCGTAGAAGGATGGGGAACAGATACGCAGTATTTT. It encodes CASSVEGWGTDTQYF.

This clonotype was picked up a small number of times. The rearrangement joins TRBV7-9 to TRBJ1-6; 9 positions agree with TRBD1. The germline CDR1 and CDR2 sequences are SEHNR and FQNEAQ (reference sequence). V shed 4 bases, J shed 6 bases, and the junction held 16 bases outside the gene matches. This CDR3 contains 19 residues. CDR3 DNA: TGTGCCAGCAGCTCCTCGAGGACGGACAGGGGCGGACGTAATTCACCCCTCCACTTT. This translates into CASSSSRTDRGGRNSPLHF. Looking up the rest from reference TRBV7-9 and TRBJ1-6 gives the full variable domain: DTGVSQNPRHKITKRGQNVTFRCDPISEHNRLYWYRQTLGQGPEFLTYFQNEAQLEKSRLLSDRFSAERPKGSFSTLEIQRTEQGDSAMYLCASSSSRTDRGGRNSPLHFGNGTRLTVT.

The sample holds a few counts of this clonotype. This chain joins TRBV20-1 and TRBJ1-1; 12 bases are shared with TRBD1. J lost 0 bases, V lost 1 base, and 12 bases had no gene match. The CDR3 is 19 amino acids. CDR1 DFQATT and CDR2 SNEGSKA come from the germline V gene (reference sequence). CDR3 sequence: CSARATSGTGGSMNTEAFF. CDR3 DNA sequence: TGCAGTGCTAGAGCCACGTCCGGGACAGGGGGCAGTATGAACACTGAAGCTTTCTTT.

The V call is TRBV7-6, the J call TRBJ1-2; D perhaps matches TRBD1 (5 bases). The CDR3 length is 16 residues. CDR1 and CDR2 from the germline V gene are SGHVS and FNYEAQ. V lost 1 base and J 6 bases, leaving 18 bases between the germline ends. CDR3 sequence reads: CASSLGWGPAVDGYTF. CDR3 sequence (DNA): TGTGCCAGCAGCTTAGGCTGGGGACCGGCGGTTGATGGCTACACCTTC.

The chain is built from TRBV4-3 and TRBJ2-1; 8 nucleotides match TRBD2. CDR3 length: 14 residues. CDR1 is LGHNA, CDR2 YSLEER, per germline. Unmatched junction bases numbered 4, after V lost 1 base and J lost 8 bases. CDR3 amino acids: CASSQAGGADEQFF. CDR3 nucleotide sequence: TGCGCCAGCAGCCAAGCGGGAGGGGCGGATGAGCAGTTCTTC.

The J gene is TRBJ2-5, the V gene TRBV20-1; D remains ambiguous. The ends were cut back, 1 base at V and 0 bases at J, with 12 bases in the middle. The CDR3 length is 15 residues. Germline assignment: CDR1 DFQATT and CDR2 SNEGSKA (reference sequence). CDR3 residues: CSARVVVAYQETQYF. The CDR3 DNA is TGCAGTGCTAGAGTAGTGGTAGCATACCAAGAGACCCAGTACTTC.

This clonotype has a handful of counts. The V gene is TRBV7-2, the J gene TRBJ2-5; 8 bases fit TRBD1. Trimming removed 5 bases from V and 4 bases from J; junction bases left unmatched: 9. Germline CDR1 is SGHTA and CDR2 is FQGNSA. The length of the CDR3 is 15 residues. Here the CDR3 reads CASSPQWTGTETQYF. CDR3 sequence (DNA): TGTGCCAGCAGCCCCCAGTGGACAGGGACAGAGACCCAGTACTTC.

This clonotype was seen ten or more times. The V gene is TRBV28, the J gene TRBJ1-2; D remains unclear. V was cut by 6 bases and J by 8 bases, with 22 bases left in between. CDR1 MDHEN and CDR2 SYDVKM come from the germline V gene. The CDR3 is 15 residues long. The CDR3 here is CASSLSNTWGVGYTF. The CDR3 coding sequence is TGTGCCAGCAGCCTCTCCAATACCTGGGGTGTGGGCTACACCTTC.

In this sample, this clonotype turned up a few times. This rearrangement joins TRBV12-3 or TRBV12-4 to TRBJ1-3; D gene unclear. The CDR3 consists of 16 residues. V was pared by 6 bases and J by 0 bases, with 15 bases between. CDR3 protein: CASSYRTLNSGNTIYF. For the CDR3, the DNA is TGTGCCAGCAGCTACCGGACTCTAAACTCTGGAAACACCATATATTTT.

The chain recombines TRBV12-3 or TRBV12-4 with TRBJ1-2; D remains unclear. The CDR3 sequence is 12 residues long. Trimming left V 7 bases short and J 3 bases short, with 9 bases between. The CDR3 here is CASIRAHYGYTF. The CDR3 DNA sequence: TGTGCCAGCATCCGAGCCCACTATGGCTACACCTTC.

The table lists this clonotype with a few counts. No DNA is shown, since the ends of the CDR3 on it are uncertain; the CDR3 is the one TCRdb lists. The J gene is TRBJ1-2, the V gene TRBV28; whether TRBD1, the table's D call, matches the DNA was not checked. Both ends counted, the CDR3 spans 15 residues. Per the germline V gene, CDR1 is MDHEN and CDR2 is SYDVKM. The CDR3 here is CASSSSGQGVYGYTF.

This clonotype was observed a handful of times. This CDR3 reads CASSVQGTGGPYGYTF. The CDR3 nucleotides read TGTGCCAGCAGCGTTCAGGGGACAGGGGGTCCCTATGGCTACACCTTC. The V call is TRBV9, the J call TRBJ1-2; 11 nucleotides align to TRBD1. J lost 4 bases, V lost 2 bases, and 7 bases had no gene match. This CDR3 has 16 amino acids. Germline loops: CDR1 SGDLS, CDR2 YYNGEE.

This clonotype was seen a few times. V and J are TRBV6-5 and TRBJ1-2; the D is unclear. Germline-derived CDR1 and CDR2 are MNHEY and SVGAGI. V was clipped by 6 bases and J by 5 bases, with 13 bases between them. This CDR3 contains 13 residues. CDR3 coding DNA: TGTGCCAGCAGCTACGGCTCTTCTTATGGCTACACCTTC. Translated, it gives CASSYGSSYGYTF.

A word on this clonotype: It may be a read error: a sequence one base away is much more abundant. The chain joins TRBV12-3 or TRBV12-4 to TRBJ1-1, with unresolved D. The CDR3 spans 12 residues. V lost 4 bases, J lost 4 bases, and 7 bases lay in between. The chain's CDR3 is CASSYGSTEAFF. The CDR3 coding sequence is TGTGCCAGCAGTTACGGTAGCACTGAAGCTTTCTTT.